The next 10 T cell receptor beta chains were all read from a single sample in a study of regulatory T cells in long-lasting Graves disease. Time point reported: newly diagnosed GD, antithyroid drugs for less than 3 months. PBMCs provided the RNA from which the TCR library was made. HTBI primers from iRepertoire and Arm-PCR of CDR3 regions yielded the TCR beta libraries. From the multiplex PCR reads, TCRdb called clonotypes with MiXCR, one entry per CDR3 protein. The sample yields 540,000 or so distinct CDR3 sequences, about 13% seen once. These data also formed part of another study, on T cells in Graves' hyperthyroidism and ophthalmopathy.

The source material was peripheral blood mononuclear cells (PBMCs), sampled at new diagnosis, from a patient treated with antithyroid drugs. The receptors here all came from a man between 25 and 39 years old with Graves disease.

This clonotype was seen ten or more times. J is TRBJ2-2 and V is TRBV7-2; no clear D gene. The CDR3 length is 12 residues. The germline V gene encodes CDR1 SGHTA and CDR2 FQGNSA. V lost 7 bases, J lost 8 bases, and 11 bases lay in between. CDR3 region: CASTPPGGELFF. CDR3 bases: TGTGCCAGCACCCCTCCCGGGGGGGAGCTGTTTTTT.

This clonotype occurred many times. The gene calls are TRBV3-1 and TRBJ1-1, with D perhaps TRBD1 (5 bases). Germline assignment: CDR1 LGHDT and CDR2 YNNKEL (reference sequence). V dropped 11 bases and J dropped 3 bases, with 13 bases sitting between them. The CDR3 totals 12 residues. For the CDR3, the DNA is TGTGCCTCCGGGGGGGGTCACACTGAAGCTTTCTTT. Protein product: CASGGGHTEAFF.

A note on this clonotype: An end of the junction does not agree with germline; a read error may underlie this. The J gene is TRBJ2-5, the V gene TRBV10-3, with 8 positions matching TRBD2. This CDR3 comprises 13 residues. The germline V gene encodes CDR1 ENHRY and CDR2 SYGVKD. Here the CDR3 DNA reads TGTGCCACCAGTGCAGCGGGAGAGGAGACCCAGTACTTC. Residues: CATSAAGEETQYF.

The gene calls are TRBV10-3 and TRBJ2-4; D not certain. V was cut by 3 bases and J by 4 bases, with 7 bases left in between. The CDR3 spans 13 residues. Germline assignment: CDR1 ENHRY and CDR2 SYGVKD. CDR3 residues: CAISDPDKNIQYF. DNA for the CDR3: TGTGCCATCAGTGACCCCGATAAAAACATTCAGTACTTC.

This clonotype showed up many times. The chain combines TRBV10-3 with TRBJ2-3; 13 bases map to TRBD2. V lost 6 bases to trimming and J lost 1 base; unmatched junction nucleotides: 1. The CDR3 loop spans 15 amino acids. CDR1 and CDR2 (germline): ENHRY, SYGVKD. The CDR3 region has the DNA TGTGCCATCAGAGGACTAGCGGGGGGCACAGATACGCAGTATTTT. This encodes CAIRGLAGGTDTQYF.

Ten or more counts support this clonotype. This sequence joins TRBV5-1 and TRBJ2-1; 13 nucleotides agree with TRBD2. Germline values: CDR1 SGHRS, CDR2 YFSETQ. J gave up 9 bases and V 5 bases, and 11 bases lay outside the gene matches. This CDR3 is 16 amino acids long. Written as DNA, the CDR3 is TGCGCCAGCAGGGGAACATGGACTAGCGGGAGAAGTGAGCAGTTCTTC. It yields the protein CASRGTWTSGRSEQFF.

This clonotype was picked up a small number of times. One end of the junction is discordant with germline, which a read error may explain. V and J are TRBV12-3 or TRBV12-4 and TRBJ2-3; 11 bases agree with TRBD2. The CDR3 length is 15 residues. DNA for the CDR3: TGTGCCATCAGTTTAAGACTAGCGGGGACAGATACGCAGTATTTT. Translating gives CAISLRLAGTDTQYF.

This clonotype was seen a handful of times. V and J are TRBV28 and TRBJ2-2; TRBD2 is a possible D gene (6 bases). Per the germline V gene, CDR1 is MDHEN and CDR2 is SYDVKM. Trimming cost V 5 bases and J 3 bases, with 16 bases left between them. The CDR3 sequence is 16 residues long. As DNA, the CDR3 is TGTGCCAGCAGTCCACGCCGGAGGGTCTACACCGGGGAGCTGTTTTTT. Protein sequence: CASSPRRRVYTGELFF. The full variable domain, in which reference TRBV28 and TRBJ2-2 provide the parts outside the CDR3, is DVKVTQSSRYLVKRTGEKVFLECVQDMDHENMFWYRQDPGLGLRLIYFSYDVKMKEKGDIPEGYSVSREKKERFSLILESASTNQTSMYLCASSPRRRVYTGELFFGEGSRLTVL.

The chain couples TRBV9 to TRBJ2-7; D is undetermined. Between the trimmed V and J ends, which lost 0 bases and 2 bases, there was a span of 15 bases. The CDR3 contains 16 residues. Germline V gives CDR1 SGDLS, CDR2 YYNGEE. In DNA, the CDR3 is TGTGCCAGCAGCGTAGGGTTAAGGACGAAGGCCTACGAGCAGTACTTC. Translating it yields CASSVGLRTKAYEQYF.

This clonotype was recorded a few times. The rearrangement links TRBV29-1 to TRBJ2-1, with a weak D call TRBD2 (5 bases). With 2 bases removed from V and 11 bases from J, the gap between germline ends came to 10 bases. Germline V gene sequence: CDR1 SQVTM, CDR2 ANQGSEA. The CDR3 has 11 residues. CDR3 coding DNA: TGCAGCGTTGAACGCGGGCGGCAGCAGTTCTTC. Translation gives CSVERGRQQFF.